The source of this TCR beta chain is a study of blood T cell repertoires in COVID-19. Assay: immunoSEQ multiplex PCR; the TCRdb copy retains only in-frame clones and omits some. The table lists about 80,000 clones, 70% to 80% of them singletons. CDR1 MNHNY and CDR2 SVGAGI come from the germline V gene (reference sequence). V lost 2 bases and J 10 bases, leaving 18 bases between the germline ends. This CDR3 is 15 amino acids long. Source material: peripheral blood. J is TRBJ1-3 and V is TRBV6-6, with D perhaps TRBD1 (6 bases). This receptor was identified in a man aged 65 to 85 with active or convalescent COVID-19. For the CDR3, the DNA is TGTGCCAGCAGTTACGGGGGCGATGCCTCCTCTACCATATATTTT. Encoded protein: CASSYGGDASSTIYF.